What follows are 23 T cell receptor beta chains derived from one specimen sequenced in a study of shared T cell receptors in the human thymus. Measured with immunoSEQ multiplex PCR; TCRdb has only the in-frame clones, and not every one. The repertoire holds about 380,000 clones, with 95% as singletons. Sequencing was done on a sample of thymocytes. Receptors originate from a human donor.

This clone was seen only once. The rearrangement uses TRBV10-1 and TRBJ2-7, with D possibly being TRBD2 (6 bases). CDR3 length equals 13 residues. The V end lost 8 bases, the J end lost 4 bases, and 15 bases lay between the germline ends. Germline values: CDR1 WNHNN, CDR2 SYGVQD (reference sequence). CDR3 bases: TGCGCCAGCTCCCCCTTAGCGGAGTACGAGCAGTACTTC. Its protein is CASSPLAEYEQYF.

The rearrangement uses TRBV7-3 and TRBJ1-4; 9 positions agree with TRBD1. Germline CDR1 reads SGHTA; CDR2 reads FQGTGA. CDR3 length: 15 amino acids. V dropped 3 bases and J dropped 5; count of bases not matched to a gene: 4. CDR3 residues: CASSLTGQGNEKLFF. In DNA, the CDR3 is TGTGCCAGCAGCTTGACCGGACAGGGGAATGAAAAACTGTTTTTT.

The V call is TRBV10-3, the J call TRBJ1-1, with TRBD1 matching over 8 bases. This CDR3 has 11 amino acids. Looked up from germline, CDR1 is ENHRY and CDR2 is SYGVKD. The J segment lost 4 bases and the V segment lost 11 bases, leaving 3 bases of the junction unmatched. The CDR3 region has the DNA TGTGCCCCCAGGGGGCCCACTGAAGCTTTCTTT. This gives the protein CAPRGPTEAFF.

The rearrangement links TRBV25-1 to TRBJ2-3; D may be TRBD2 (5 bases). V was shortened by 6 bases and J by 4 bases, with 17 bases between the two germline ends. CDR3 length equals 15 residues. Germline lookup yields CDR1 MGHDK and CDR2 SYGVNS. The CDR3 region has the DNA TGTGCCAGCAGCGCCATAGGGCCGAGGGCAGATACGCAGTATTTT. Translating it yields CASSAIGPRADTQYF.

The genes are TRBV4-1 and TRBJ2-7, with a possible D match to TRBD1 (7 bases). Trimming left V 0 bases short and J 3 bases short, with 15 bases between. The germline gives CDR1 MGHRA, CDR2 YSYEKL. The CDR3 consists of 16 residues. In DNA, the CDR3 is TGCGCCAGCAGCCAAGATTGGGCCAGGGGGGACTACGAGCAGTACTTC. It yields the protein CASSQDWARGDYEQYF.

The rearrangement links TRBV6-1 to TRBJ2-1; 7 nucleotides line up with TRBD2. CDR3 length equals 18 residues. The V and J ends lost 4 bases and 2 bases, in that order; junction bases with no gene match: 14. Germline loops: CDR1 MNHNS, CDR2 SASEGT. This CDR3 reads CASSGRSSGPFTYNEQFF. CDR3 DNA: TGTGCCAGCAGTGGCAGGTCTAGCGGCCCATTTACCTACAATGAGCAGTTCTTC.

This chain joins TRBV14 and TRBJ2-1, with D unresolved. From germline, CDR1 is SGHDN and CDR2 FVKESK. The CDR3 is 15 residues long. V was trimmed by 0 bases and J by 12 bases, leaving 18 bases between them. The CDR3 is CASSQDTGLTPRQFF. CDR3 DNA: TGTGCCAGCAGCCAAGATACCGGTTTGACCCCCAGGCAGTTCTTC. Looking up the rest from reference TRBV14 and TRBJ2-1 gives the full variable domain: EAGVTQFPSHSVIEKGQTVTLRCDPISGHDNLYWYRRVMGKEIKFLLHFVKESKQDESGMPNNRFLAERTGGTYSTLKVQPAELEDSGVYFCASSQDTGLTPRQFFGPGTRLTVL.

The chain uses TRBV5-1 and TRBJ2-3; a possible D gene is TRBD2 (6 bases). CDR1 and CDR2 from the germline V gene are SGHRS and YFSETQ. V lost 1 base to trimming and J lost 4 bases, with 19 bases between them. This CDR3 is 17 amino acids long. CDR3 DNA: TGCGCCAGCAGCTTGCTGGGAGCGGGCCCGGCGCCAGATACGCAGTATTTT. This gives the protein CASSLLGAGPAPDTQYF.

The genes are TRBV5-6 and TRBJ2-1; 9 bases are a match to TRBD2. CDR3 size: 15 residues. Unmatched junction bases numbered 3, after V lost 2 bases and J lost 3 bases. In germline, CDR1 is SGHDT, CDR2 YYEEEE. The CDR3 loop is CASSFRTSVYNEQFF. In nucleotides, the CDR3 is TGTGCCAGCAGCTTCCGGACTAGCGTCTACAATGAGCAGTTCTTC.

V usage is TRBV29-1 and J usage is TRBJ2-1, with 8 bases aligning to TRBD1. The V segment lost 6 bases and the J segment 7 bases; nucleotides outside the gene matches: 8. CDR3 size: 13 residues. CDR1 SQVTM and CDR2 ANQGSEA come from the germline V gene. CDR3 region: CSVQRTGSNEQFF. CDR3 nucleotide sequence: TGCAGCGTCCAACGGACAGGGTCAAATGAGCAGTTCTTC.

The chain joins TRBV5-1 to TRBJ2-5, with D unclear. This CDR3 region has 13 residues. Germline lookup yields CDR1 SGHRS and CDR2 YFSETQ. V lost 5 bases and J 2 bases, leaving 10 bases between the germline ends. The CDR3 reads CASSKPPQETQYF. The CDR3 nucleotides are TGCGCCAGCAGTAAACCACCTCAAGAGACCCAGTACTTC.

The chain combines TRBV29-1 with TRBJ2-7; D could derive from TRBD1 or TRBD2 (5 bases each). Germline V CDR1 and CDR2: SQVTM, ANQGSEA. The V end was cut by 2 bases, the J end by 2 bases, with 7 bases between. The CDR3 extends over 12 amino acids. The CDR3 DNA is TGCAGCGTTGAACTGGGACCCTACGAGCAGTACTTC. Translating gives CSVELGPYEQYF.

The chain combines TRBV29-1 with TRBJ1-1; weak D call: TRBD1 (5 bases). CDR3 length: 14 residues. Germline V CDR1 and CDR2: SQVTM, ANQGSEA. Trimming shortened V by 0 bases and J by 4 bases, and 12 bases separated the two germline ends. For the CDR3, the DNA is TGCAGCGTTGAAGATGGGTTTGGGGCCACTGAAGCTTTCTTT. Translating gives CSVEDGFGATEAFF.

This clone appeared a single time. The gene calls are TRBV30 and TRBJ2-2; the D gene is possibly TRBD2 (5 bases). V lost 0 bases to trimming and J lost 8 bases, with 13 bases between them. From germline, CDR1 is GTSNPN and CDR2 SVGIG (reference sequence). The CDR3 length is 14 residues. DNA of the CDR3: TGTGCCTGGAGTGTGGGTGACCCGGGGGGGGAGCTGTTTTTT. Encoded protein: CAWSVGDPGGELFF. The whole variable domain, filled in from reference TRBV30 and TRBJ2-2, reads SQTIHQWPATLVQPVGSPLSLECTVEGTSNPNLYWYRQAAGRGLQLLFYSVGIGQISSEVPQNLSASRPQDRQFILSSKKLLLSDSGFYLCAWSVGDPGGELFFGEGSRLTVL.

CDR3 nucleotide sequence: TGTGCCAGCAGGCCGAGTTTAGCGCCGGACGAGCAGTACTTC. Translating it yields CASRPSLAPDEQYF. This sequence joins TRBV28 and TRBJ2-7; possibly TRBD2 for D (5 bases). Germline-derived CDR1 and CDR2 are MDHEN and SYDVKM. This CDR3 spans 14 amino acids. Deletions cut 6 bases from V and 5 bases from J, with 17 bases between.

J is TRBJ2-7 and V is TRBV13; maybe TRBD1 (5 bases). The germline V gene has CDR1 PRHDT and CDR2 FYEKMQ (reference sequence). V lost 0 bases and J 3 bases, leaving 15 bases between the germline ends. This CDR3 comprises 16 residues. CDR3 in amino acids: CASSLGLWGFNYEQYF. CDR3 bases: TGTGCCAGCAGCTTAGGCCTCTGGGGCTTCAACTACGAGCAGTACTTC.

The rearrangement uses TRBV11-2 and TRBJ2-1; D unresolved. Trimming left V 2 bases short and J 9 bases short, with 5 bases between. This CDR3 contains 11 residues. Germline V CDR1 and CDR2: SGHAT, FQNNGV. This CDR3 is CASSLSSEQFF. As DNA, the CDR3 is TGTGCCAGCAGCTTATCCAGTGAGCAGTTCTTC.

V and J are TRBV7-6 and TRBJ2-3; no clear D gene. V shed 5 bases and J shed 0 bases, with 9 bases lying between them. CDR1 and CDR2 (germline): SGHVS, FNYEAQ. This CDR3 spans 14 amino acids. The CDR3 DNA is TGTGCCAGCAGCGGAGCCTATAGCACAGATACGCAGTATTTT. It encodes CASSGAYSTDTQYF.

This clone was seen once. The chain recombines TRBV7-6 with TRBJ2-7; no reliable D call. Germline V gene lookup returns CDR1 SGHVS and CDR2 FNYEAQ. Between the trimmed V and J ends, which lost 5 bases and 5 bases, there was a span of 13 bases. This CDR3 contains 13 residues. The DNA of the CDR3 is TGTGCCAGCAGCAAAAGATTGACGGACGAGCAGTACTTC. Protein: CASSKRLTDEQYF.

This chain connects TRBV7-2 to TRBJ2-2; D possibly corresponds to TRBD1 (6 bases). V gave up 1 base and J gave up 5 bases, with 11 bases separating them. This CDR3 has 15 residues. Germline-derived CDR1 and CDR2 are SGHTA and FQGNSA. This CDR3 is CASSLGGTPTGELFF. The CDR3 DNA reads as TGTGCCAGCAGCTTAGGGGGGACACCAACCGGGGAGCTGTTTTTT.

J is TRBJ1-1 and V is TRBV7-9; 7 nucleotides agree with TRBD1. Germline V CDR1 and CDR2: SEHNR, FQNEAQ (reference sequence). CDR3 length equals 17 residues. V was clipped by 5 bases and J by 3 bases; unmatched bases: 15. CDR3 DNA sequence: TGTGCCAGCAGCCGCATCGGGACAGTATGGGGCGACACTGAAGCTTTCTTT. Translation gives CASSRIGTVWGDTEAFF.

This clone has only one observation. CDR3 region: CASSITGRNEKLFF. DNA for the CDR3: TGTGCCAGTAGTATAACGGGGCGGAATGAAAAACTGTTTTTT. The J gene is TRBJ1-4, the V gene TRBV19; maybe TRBD1 (5 bases). Germline lookup yields CDR1 LNHDA and CDR2 SQIVND (reference sequence). This CDR3 is built from 14 residues. The V end lost 2 bases, the J end lost 5 bases, and 9 bases lay between the germline ends.

CDR3 sequence reads: CASSPPGQIETQYF. CDR3 nucleotide sequence: TGTGCCAGCAGCCCACCTGGGCAGATAGAGACCCAGTACTTC. This chain joins TRBV11-2 and TRBJ2-5; D is unresolved. V was trimmed by 5 bases and J by 4 bases, leaving 14 bases between them. CDR3 length equals 14 residues. Germline V lookup: CDR1 SGHAT, CDR2 FQNNGV.